Listed below are T cell receptor beta chains from one sample, sequenced in a study of blood T cell repertoires in COVID-19. Only in-frame clones appear in the TCRdb table, and some are missing; sequencing was by immunoSEQ multiplex PCR. The sample includes fewer than 40,000 clones, 89% of them seen just once. The sequenced sample consisted of peripheral blood. Receptors originate from a man at least 80 years old with acute or convalescent COVID-19. CDR3s include the opening cysteine and the closing phenylalanine or tryptophan. The order of the fields is V gene, J gene, CDR3 length, clone size, D gene, CDR3 protein, CDR3 DNA. The D gene is left open where the match is weak. Some rows mark clone size as missing; the rest say once, few, many or name a class of expanded clone.

TRBV10-3	TRBJ2-1	16	-	TRBD2	CAIGTSGELSYNEQFF	TGTGCCATCGGGACTAGCGGCGAGCTTTCCTACAATGAGCAGTTCTTC
TRBV19	TRBJ1-2	13	-	TRBD1	CASSKGQGYGYTF	TGTGCCAGTAGTAAGGGACAGGGCTATGGCTACACCTTC
TRBV19	TRBJ2-7	16	-	TRBD2	CASSIAASGRIYEQYF	TGTGCCAGTAGTATAGCGGCTAGCGGGAGGATCTACGAGCAGTACTTC
TRBV5-6	TRBJ2-1	16	-	TRBD1	CASSVRDRDSYNEQFF	TGTGCCAGCAGCGTCCGGGACAGGGATTCCTACAATGAGCAGTTCTTC
TRBV6-5	TRBJ1-1	14	-	TRBD1	CASSPGQGQVGAFF	TGTGCCAGCAGCCCGGGACAGGGGCAGGTTGGAGCTTTCTTT
TRBV27	TRBJ1-1	15	-	TRBD1	CASGPTGTGSVEAFF	TGTGCCAGCGGACCAACCGGGACAGGGAGTGTTGAAGCTTTCTTT
TRBV28	TRBJ2-3	16	-	-	CASRGKKRSGTDTQYF	TGTGCCAGCAGGGGAAAAAAGCGGAGTGGCACAGATACGCAGTATTTT
TRBV6-5	TRBJ2-3	14	-	-	CASRDGSVSDTQYF	TGTGCCAGCAGGGACGGGAGCGTCTCAGATACGCAGTATTTT
TRBV5-1	TRBJ1-1	16	-	TRBD1	CASSYGQGDEGTEAFF	TGCGCCAGCAGCTACGGACAGGGCGACGAGGGGACTGAAGCTTTCTTT
TRBV7-2	TRBJ1-2	16	-	-	CASSPQTGKNSYGYTF	TGTGCCAGCAGTCCCCAGACCGGGAAAAATTCCTATGGCTACACCTTC
TRBV2	TRBJ1-2	13	few	-	CASSERQVYGYTF	TGTGCCAGCAGTGAACGGCAGGTCTATGGCTACACCTTC
TRBV5-1	TRBJ1-2	13	-	-	CASSPDSELGYTF	TGCGCCAGCAGCCCAGACAGTGAGTTGGGCTACACCTTC
TRBV7-9	TRBJ2-3	13	-	-	CASSPTSPDTQYF	TGTGCCAGCAGCCCTACGTCCCCAGATACGCAGTATTTT
TRBV23-1	TRBJ2-4	13	-	-	CASSCRDLNIQYF	TGCGCCAGCAGTTGCCGGGACTTAAACATTCAGTACTTC
TRBV15	TRBJ1-1	13	-	-	CATSRQWNTEAFF	TGTGCCACCAGCAGACAGTGGAACACTGAAGCTTTCTTT
TRBV7-2	TRBJ2-2	16	-	-	CASSLGLDSGGGELFF	TGTGCCAGCAGCTTAGGGTTGGACAGTGGGGGCGGGGAGCTGTTTTTT
TRBV18	TRBJ1-2	16	-	TRBD1	CASSPDRGQANYGYTF	TGTGCCAGCTCACCAGACAGGGGGCAAGCTAACTATGGCTACACCTTC